This is a list of T cell receptor beta chains from one sample in a study of T cells after yellow fever vaccination. TCRdb reprocessed the 5' RACE reads with MiXCR, giving one entry per CDR3 protein. This table has some 390,000 distinct CDR3 sequences, roughly a sixth appearing once. Sequenced here: PBMCs, sampled before the yellow fever booster vaccination. These receptors were taken from a man aged 18 to 35 who received the YFV17D yellow fever vaccine. Both conserved end residues are part of each CDR3. The D gene is left open where the match is weak. A row's size may be missing; if present it is once, few, many or a size class.

>TRBV29-1|-|-|TRBJ1-1
TGCAGCGGACGATGGAGCGGCACTGAAGCTTTCTTT
CSGRWSGTEAFF
>TRBV4-3|few|TRBD2|TRBJ2-3
TGCGCCAGCAGCCCCGTTTCGGGAACTAGCGGGGTTAGGGGCACAGATACGCAGTATTTT
CASSPVSGTSGVRGTDTQYF
>TRBV4-3|-|TRBD2|TRBJ2-5
TGCGCCAGCAGCCGCAAGCGGGGGGAGACCCAGTACTTC
CASSRKRGETQYF
>TRBV19|few|-|TRBJ2-2
TGTGCCAGTAGTAGTCAGGGGGAGCTGTTTTTT
CASSSQGELFF
>TRBV6-5|-|TRBD1|TRBJ1-2
TGTGCCAGCAGTTACCGGGACAGGGGTGGATACGGCTACACCTTC
CASSYRDRGGYGYTF
>TRBV7-6|many|-|TRBJ2-2
TGTGCCAGCAGCTTAGCCGCACCAGTGGGAACCGGGGAGCTGTTTTTT
CASSLAAPVGTGELFF
>TRBV19|few|-|TRBJ1-1
TGTGCCAGTATGGCAGGCAAACCGAACACTGAAGCTTTCTTT
CASMAGKPNTEAFF
>TRBV5-1|-|-|TRBJ1-3
TGCGCCAGCAGCTTGGACGAGTCGGTGGGAAACACCATATATTTT
CASSLDESVGNTIYF
>TRBV15|few|-|TRBJ2-1
TGTGCCACCAGCAGAGATGGCGCTACATATGAGCAGTTCTTC
CATSRDGATYEQFF
>TRBV12-3/TRBV12-4|-|TRBD1|TRBJ1-5
TGTGCCAGCAGGGCTATAGGGGGCGACCAGCCCCAGCATTTT
CASRAIGGDQPQHF
>TRBV27|many|-|TRBJ1-2
TGTGCCAGCAGTTTAGGTTCGGGGAACTATGGCTACACCTTC
CASSLGSGNYGYTF
>TRBV30|-|TRBD1|TRBJ1-2
TGTGCCTTCCTCAGGGACAGGGGTAACTATGGCTACACCTTC
CAFLRDRGNYGYTF
>TRBV12-3/TRBV12-4|once|TRBD1|TRBJ1-2
TGTGCCAGCAGTTCCACGACAGGGTTAGTCTATGGCTACACCTTC
CASSSTTGLVYGYTF
>TRBV7-2|few|-|TRBJ1-5
TGTGCCAGCAGCCCGGGACACCATAGCAATCAGCCCCAGCATTTT
CASSPGHHSNQPQHF
>TRBV4-1|few|TRBD1|TRBJ1-2
TGCGCCAGCAGCCATGGACAGGGCGGGGGCTATGGCTACACCTTC
CASSHGQGGGYGYTF
>TRBV5-1|-|-|TRBJ2-5
TGCGCCAGCAGCTCCTCGGTAGGCAGCCAAGAGACCCAGTACTTC
CASSSSVGSQETQYF
>TRBV10-2|-|-|TRBJ2-2
TGCGCCAGCATTGCAGGGTGGGGGAGCACCGGGGAGCTGTTTTTT
CASIAGWGSTGELFF
>TRBV20-1|many|-|TRBJ1-5
TGCAGTGCTAGTCAGGGCAATCAGCCCCAGCATTTT
CSASQGNQPQHF
>TRBV11-2|-|-|TRBJ2-7
TGTGCCAGCAGGGGGGAGGCCTACGAGCAGTACTTC
CASRGEAYEQYF
>TRBV3-1|few|-|TRBJ2-2
TGTGCCAGCAGCCTGACAGGAGCTCGGGCCGGGGAGCTGTTTTTT
CASSLTGARAGELFF
>TRBV6-6|-|-|TRBJ2-2
TGTGCCAGCAGTTCCACCGGCCTTACCGGGGAGCTGTTTTTT
CASSSTGLTGELFF
>TRBV27|few|TRBD2|TRBJ2-2
TGTGCCAGCAGTGATCGGGGGGGCCGTTTCACCGGGGAGCTGTTTTTT
CASSDRGGRFTGELFF
>TRBV25-1|few|-|TRBJ2-3
TGTGCCAGCAGTGACCAACCGGACGGCACAGATACGCAGTATTTT
CASSDQPDGTDTQYF
>TRBV20-1|-|TRBD1|TRBJ2-5
TGCAGTGCCTGGGGGACAGGGGGGGAGACCCAGTACTTC
CSAWGTGGETQYF
>TRBV5-1|-|TRBD2|TRBJ2-1
TGCGCCAGCACCTCCCTAGCGGGGAGTCGGAATGAGCAGTTCTTC
CASTSLAGSRNEQFF
>TRBV7-9|few|-|TRBJ2-5
TGTGCCAGCAGATTCCCCGGAGGGGGGGCCGTTGAGACCCAGTACTTC
CASRFPGGGAVETQYF
>TRBV11-2|-|-|TRBJ2-3
TGTGCCAGCAGCTCGATCAGGGGCCCTGGGGATACGCAGTATTTT
CASSSIRGPGDTQYF
>TRBV28|-|-|TRBJ1-1
TGTGCCAGCAGTGGGCGGGGCGGCCCTGAAGCTTTCTTT
CASSGRGGPEAFF
>TRBV4-1|-|TRBD1|TRBJ1-2
TGCGCCAGCAGCCAAGTATGGAGGGGGCGCGGCTACACCTTC
CASSQVWRGRGYTF
>TRBV20-1|-|TRBD2|TRBJ2-5
TGCAGTGCTCCTACTAGCGGGGAAGAGACCCAGTACTTC
CSAPTSGEETQYF
>TRBV5-6|-|TRBD1|TRBJ1-1
TGTGCCAGCAGCGGACAGGGGGCGCTTCCCGAAGCTTTCTTT
CASSGQGALPEAFF
>TRBV30|-|-|TRBJ1-5
TGTGCCTGGAGTCTAGGGGCAAACAGCAATCAGCCCCAGCATTTT
CAWSLGANSNQPQHF
>TRBV7-9|many|-|TRBJ1-6
TGTGCCAGCAGCGCCCGGCATAATTCACCCCTCCACTTT
CASSARHNSPLHF
>TRBV6-1|-|-|TRBJ1-1
TGTGCCAGCAGTGAACGGCACACGAACACTGAAGCTTTCTTT
CASSERHTNTEAFF
>TRBV5-1|few|-|TRBJ2-5
TGCGCCAGCAGCTTGGCCCCGGGGGCCAACAAAGAGACCCAGTACTTC
CASSLAPGANKETQYF
>TRBV18|few|TRBD1|TRBJ1-2
TGTGCCAGCTCAAACCGGGACAGGGATCGTGGCTACACCTTC
CASSNRDRDRGYTF
>TRBV12-3/TRBV12-4|few|-|TRBJ2-5
TGTGCCAGCAGTTTAGGTTACACCCAAGAGACCCAGTACTTC
CASSLGYTQETQYF
>TRBV27|few|TRBD1|TRBJ1-4
TGTGCCAGCGGACAGGGTTGGTTCGGACTGTTTTTT
CASGQGWFGLFF
>TRBV10-3|few|-|TRBJ2-1
TGTGCCACGGTACGGGGCTGGCGGGTCTTC
CATVRGWRVF
>TRBV24-1|-|-|TRBJ2-1
TGTGCCACCAGTGATGACGGACAGAAAAATGAGCAGTTCTTC
CATSDDGQKNEQFF
>TRBV27|few|-|TRBJ2-3
TGTGCCAGCAGCTTCGGGGTTGAAGATACGCAGTATTTT
CASSFGVEDTQYF